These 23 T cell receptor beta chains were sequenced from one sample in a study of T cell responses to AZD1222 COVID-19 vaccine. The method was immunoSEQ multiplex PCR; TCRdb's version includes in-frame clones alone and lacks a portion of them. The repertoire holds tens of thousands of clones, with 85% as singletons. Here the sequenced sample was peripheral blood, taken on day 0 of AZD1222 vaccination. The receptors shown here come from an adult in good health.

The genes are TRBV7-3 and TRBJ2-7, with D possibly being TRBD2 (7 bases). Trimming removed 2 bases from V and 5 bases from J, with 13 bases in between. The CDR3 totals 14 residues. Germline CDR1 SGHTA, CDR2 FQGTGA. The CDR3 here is CASSLSGGRHEQYF. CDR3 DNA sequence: TGTGCCAGCAGCTTATCCGGGGGGCGGCACGAGCAGTACTTC.

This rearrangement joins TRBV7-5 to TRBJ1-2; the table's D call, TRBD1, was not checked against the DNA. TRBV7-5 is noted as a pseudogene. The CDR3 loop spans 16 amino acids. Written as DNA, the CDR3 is TGTGCCAGAAGCTGTCCCCGGGACAGGGTGAACTCTGGCTACACCTTC. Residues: CARSCPRDRVNSGYTF.

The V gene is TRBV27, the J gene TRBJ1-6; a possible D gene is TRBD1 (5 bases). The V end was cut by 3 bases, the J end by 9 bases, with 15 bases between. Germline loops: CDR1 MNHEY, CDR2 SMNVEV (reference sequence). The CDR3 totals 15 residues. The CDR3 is CASSFLDSFSSPLHF. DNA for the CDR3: TGTGCCAGCAGTTTTCTCGACAGTTTCAGTTCACCCCTCCACTTT.

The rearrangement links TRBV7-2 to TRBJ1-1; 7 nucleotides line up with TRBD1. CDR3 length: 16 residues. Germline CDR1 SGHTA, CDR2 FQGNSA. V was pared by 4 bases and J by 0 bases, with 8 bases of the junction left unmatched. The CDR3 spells CASSSHPGQMNTEAFF. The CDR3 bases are TGTGCCAGCAGCTCCCACCCGGGACAGATGAACACTGAAGCTTTCTTT.

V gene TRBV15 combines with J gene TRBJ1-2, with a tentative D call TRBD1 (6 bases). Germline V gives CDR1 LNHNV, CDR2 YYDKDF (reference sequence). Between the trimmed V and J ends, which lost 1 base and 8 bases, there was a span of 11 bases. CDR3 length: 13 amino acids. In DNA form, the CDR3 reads TGTGCCACCAGCAGAGCCGGGACATCGGGCTACACCTTC. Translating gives CATSRAGTSGYTF.

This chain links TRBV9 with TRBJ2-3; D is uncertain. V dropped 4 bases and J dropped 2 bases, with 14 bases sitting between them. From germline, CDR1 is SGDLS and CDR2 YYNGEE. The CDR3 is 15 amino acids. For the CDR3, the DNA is TGTGCCAGCAGCCCCGTGAGCTCTCTCACAGATACGCAGTATTTT. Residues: CASSPVSSLTDTQYF.

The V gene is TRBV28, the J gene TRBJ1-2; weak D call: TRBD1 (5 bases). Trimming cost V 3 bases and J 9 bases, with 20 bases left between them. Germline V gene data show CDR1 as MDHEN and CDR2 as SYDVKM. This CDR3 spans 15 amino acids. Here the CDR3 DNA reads TGTGCCAGCAGTTTGCCCTCGTGGGGCATAGGGAGCTACACCTTC. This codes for CASSLPSWGIGSYTF.

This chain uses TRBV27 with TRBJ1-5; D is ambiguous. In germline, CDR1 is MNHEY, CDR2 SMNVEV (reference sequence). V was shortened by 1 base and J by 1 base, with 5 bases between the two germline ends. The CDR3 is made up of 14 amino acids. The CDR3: CASSLWGSNQPQHF. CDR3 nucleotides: TGTGCCAGCAGTTTATGGGGAAGCAATCAGCCCCAGCATTTT.

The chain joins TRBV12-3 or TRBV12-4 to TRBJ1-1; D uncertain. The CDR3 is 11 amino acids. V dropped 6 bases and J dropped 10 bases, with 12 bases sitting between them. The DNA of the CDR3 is TGTGCCAGCAGGCGTACATCTGTAGCTTTCTTT. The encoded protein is CASRRTSVAFF.

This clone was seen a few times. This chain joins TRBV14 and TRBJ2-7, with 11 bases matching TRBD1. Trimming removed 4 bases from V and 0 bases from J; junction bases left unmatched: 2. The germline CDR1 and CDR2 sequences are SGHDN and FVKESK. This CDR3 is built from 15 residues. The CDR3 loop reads CASSRDRGSSYEQYF. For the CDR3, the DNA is TGTGCCAGCAGCCGGGACAGGGGGTCCTCCTACGAGCAGTACTTC.

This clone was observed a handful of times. CDR3 sequence reads: CSASYGVVSGYTF. The CDR3 bases are TGCAGTGCTAGTTATGGGGTGGTTAGTGGCTACACCTTC. V and J are TRBV20-1 and TRBJ1-2; D gene ambiguous. Trimming removed 3 bases from V and 7 bases from J, with 15 bases in between. Germline V CDR1 and CDR2: DFQATT, SNEGSKA (reference sequence). The CDR3 sequence is 13 residues long.

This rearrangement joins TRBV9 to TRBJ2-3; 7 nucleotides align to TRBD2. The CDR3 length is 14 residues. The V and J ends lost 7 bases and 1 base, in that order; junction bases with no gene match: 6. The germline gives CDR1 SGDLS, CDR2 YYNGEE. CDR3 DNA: TGTGCCAGCGGGGCGGGGAGGGGCACAGATACGCAGTATTTT. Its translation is CASGAGRGTDTQYF.

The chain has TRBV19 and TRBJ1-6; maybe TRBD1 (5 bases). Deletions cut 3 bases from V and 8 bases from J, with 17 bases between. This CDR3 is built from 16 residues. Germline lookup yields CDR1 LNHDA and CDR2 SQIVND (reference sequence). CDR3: CASSIVGGSFDSPLHF. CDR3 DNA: TGTGCCAGTAGTATCGTGGGGGGATCCTTTGATTCACCCCTCCACTTT.

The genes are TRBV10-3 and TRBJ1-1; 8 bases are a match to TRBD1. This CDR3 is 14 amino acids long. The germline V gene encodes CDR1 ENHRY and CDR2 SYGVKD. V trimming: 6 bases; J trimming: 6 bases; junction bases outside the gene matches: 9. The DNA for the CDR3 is TGTGCCATCAGCGCCGGACAGGGAGTCCCTGAAGCTTTCTTT. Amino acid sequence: CAISAGQGVPEAFF.

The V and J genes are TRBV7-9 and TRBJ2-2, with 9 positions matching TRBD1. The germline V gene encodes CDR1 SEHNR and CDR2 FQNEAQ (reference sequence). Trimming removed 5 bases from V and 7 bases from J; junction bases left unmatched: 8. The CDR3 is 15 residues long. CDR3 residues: CASSARDRVDGELFF. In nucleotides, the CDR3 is TGTGCCAGCAGCGCCCGGGACAGGGTGGACGGGGAGCTGTTTTTT.

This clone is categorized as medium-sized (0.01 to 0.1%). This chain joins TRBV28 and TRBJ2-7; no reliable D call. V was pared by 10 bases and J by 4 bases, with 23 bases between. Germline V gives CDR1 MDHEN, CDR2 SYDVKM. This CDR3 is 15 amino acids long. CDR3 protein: CAIGNPGFGVYEQYF. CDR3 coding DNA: TGTGCCATCGGCAACCCAGGTTTTGGGGTATACGAGCAGTACTTC.

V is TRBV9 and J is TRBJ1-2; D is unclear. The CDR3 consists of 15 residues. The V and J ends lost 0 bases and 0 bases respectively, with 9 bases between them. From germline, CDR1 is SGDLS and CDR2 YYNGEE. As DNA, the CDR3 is TGTGCCAGCAGCGTAGGGAACAGCGCTAACTATGGCTACACCTTC. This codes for CASSVGNSANYGYTF.

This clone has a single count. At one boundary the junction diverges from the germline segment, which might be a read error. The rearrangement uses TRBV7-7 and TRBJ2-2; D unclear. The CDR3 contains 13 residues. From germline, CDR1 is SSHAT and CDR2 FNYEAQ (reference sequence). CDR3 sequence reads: CASSLRSDGELFF. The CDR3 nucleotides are TGTGCTAGCAGCTTACGATCAGACGGGGAGCTGTTTTTT.

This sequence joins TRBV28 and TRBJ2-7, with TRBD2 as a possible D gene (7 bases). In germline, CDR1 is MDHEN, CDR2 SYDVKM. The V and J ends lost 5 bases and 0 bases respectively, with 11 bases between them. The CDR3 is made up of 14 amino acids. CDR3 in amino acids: CASSLGGASYEQYF. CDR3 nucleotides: TGTGCCAGCAGTCTGGGGGGGGCCTCCTACGAGCAGTACTTC.

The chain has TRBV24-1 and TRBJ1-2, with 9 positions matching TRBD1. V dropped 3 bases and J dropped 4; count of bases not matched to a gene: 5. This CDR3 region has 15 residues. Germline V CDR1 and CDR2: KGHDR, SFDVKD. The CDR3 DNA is TGTGCCACCAGTGATCCTCAACAGGGGGCCTATGGCTACACCTTC. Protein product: CATSDPQQGAYGYTF.

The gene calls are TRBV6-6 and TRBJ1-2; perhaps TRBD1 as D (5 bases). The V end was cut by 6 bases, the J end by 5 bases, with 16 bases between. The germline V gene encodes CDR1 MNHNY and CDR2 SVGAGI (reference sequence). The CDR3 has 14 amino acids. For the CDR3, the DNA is TGTGCCAGCAGCCCCGCGGGGCGGGGGTATGGCTACACCTTC. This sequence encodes CASSPAGRGYGYTF.

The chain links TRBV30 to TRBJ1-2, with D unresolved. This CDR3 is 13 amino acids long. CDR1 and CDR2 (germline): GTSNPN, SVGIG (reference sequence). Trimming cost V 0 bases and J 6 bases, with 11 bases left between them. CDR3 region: CAWSVLLPHGYTF. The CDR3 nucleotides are TGTGCCTGGAGTGTACTTCTACCCCATGGCTACACCTTC.

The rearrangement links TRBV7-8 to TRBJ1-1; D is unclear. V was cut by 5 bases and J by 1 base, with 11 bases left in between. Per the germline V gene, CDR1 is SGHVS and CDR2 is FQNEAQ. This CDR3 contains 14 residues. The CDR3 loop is CASSVQRQNTEAFF. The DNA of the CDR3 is TGTGCCAGCAGCGTACAACGGCAGAACACTGAAGCTTTCTTT. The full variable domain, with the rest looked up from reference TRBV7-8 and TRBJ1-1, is GAGVSQSPRYKVAKRGQDVALRCDPISGHVSLFWYQQALGQGPEFLTYFQNEAQLDKSGLPSDRFFAERPEGSVSTLKIQRTQQEDSAVYLCASSVQRQNTEAFFGQGTRLTVV.